The clone carrying this T cell receptor (beta chain) occurred a few times. Its antigen remains unidentified. TCRdb reprocessed the 5' RACE reads with MiXCR, giving one entry per CDR3 protein. The repertoire holds 200,000 to 300,000 distinct CDR3 sequences, with around 13% as singletons. CDR3 length equals 16 residues. Germline loops: CDR1 SGHNT, CDR2 YYREEE (reference sequence). V trimming: 4 bases; J trimming: 5 bases; junction bases outside the gene matches: 6. This record comes from a study of T cells after yellow fever vaccination. Study conclusions and caveats: Within FACS-sorted repertoires, abundant clonotypes contaminating from the bulk population could be present.

The receptor comes from a man aged 25-40 years who received the YFV17D yellow fever vaccine. The sample consisted of CD4+ T cells sorted from PBMCs, taken 45 days after the yellow fever booster vaccination. The chain has TRBV5-4 and TRBJ2-1; 13 bases are shared with TRBD2. The CDR3 loop reads CASSKGTSGMNNEQFF. CDR3 DNA: TGTGCCAGCAGCAAGGGGACTAGCGGGATGAACAATGAGCAGTTCTTC.